One and the same sample provided the 6 T cell receptor beta chains below, sequenced in a study of T cell responses to AZD1222 COVID-19 vaccine. Repertoires were generated with immunoSEQ multiplex PCR, while TCRdb's copy carries only in-frame clones and drops some. The sample lists roughly 67,000 clones; around 88% were seen once. The source was peripheral blood, collected on day 0 of AZD1222 vaccination. These receptors all come from an adult in good health.

The chain carries TRBV6-1 and TRBJ1-1, with D possibly being TRBD1 (6 bases). CDR3 size: 14 residues. Looked up from germline, CDR1 is MNHNS and CDR2 is SASEGT. The V end lost 2 bases, the J end lost 0 bases, and 7 bases lay between the germline ends. The CDR3 DNA follows: TGTGCCAGCAGTGAAACAGGGTTGAACACTGAAGCTTTCTTT. Its protein is CASSETGLNTEAFF.

The rearrangement joins TRBV7-9 to TRBJ1-2, with 7 bases lining up with TRBD1. The J segment lost 4 bases and the V segment lost 5 bases, leaving 10 bases of the junction unmatched. The CDR3 spans 15 residues. Per germline, CDR1 SEHNR and CDR2 FQNEAQ (reference sequence). CDR3 in amino acids: CASSPDRTGPYGYTF. CDR3 in DNA: TGTGCCAGCAGCCCAGACCGGACAGGACCCTATGGCTACACCTTC.

This sequence joins TRBV5-1 and TRBJ1-1; 10 bases match TRBD1. The CDR3 covers 15 residues. Germline-derived CDR1 and CDR2 are SGHRS and YFSETQ. Trimming took 1 base from V and 6 from J; bases not matched to a gene: 6. CDR3 in DNA: TGCGCCAGCAGCTTGCTAGGGACAGGGGAGGCTGAAGCTTTCTTT. Translated: CASSLLGTGEAEAFF.

The chain links TRBV9 to TRBJ2-7; no reliable D call. The germline V gene has CDR1 SGDLS and CDR2 YYNGEE. This CDR3 is built from 14 residues. Trimming pared 0 bases from V and 4 bases from J, leaving 11 bases between. CDR3: CASSVGPPSYEQYF. DNA of the CDR3: TGTGCCAGCAGCGTAGGGCCCCCCTCGTACGAGCAGTACTTC.

The chain combines TRBV5-4 with TRBJ1-2; 9 positions match TRBD1. This CDR3 contains 16 residues. V dropped 6 bases and J dropped 4; count of bases not matched to a gene: 13. The germline gives CDR1 SGHNT, CDR2 YYREEE (reference sequence). The CDR3 protein is CASTPQGAKGTYGYTF. CDR3 DNA sequence: TGTGCCAGCACCCCACAGGGGGCGAAGGGGACCTATGGCTACACCTTC.

This clone was observed a single time. V and J are TRBV14 and TRBJ1-2, with no clear D. Per germline, CDR1 SGHDN and CDR2 FVKESK. The CDR3 sequence is 15 residues long. V lost 5 bases to trimming and J lost 4 bases, with 17 bases between them. CDR3 nucleotides: TGTGCCAGCAGCTTTGAAGGCCAGGAGGCCTATGGCTACACCTTC. Translating it yields CASSFEGQEAYGYTF. The variable domain in full, completed from reference TRBV14 and TRBJ1-2, reads EAGVTQFPSHSVIEKGQTVTLRCDPISGHDNLYWYRRVMGKEIKFLLHFVKESKQDESGMPNNRFLAERTGGTYSTLKVQPAELEDSGVYFCASSFEGQEAYGYTFGSGTRLTVV.